The 21 T cell receptor beta chains presented below share a single source sample, sequenced in a study of T cells in Graves' hyperthyroidism and ophthalmopathy. RNA transcripts were the template for amplifying TCR beta CDR3 regions. A first-round RT-PCR of the TCR CDR3 used the HTBI primer set. TCRdb itself ran the multiplex PCR reads through MiXCR, one entry per CDR3 protein. Counted here are a few hundred thousand distinct CDR3 sequences, around 20% occurring once; the ten biggest clones make up about a quarter. The sample comprised blood. The receptors shown here come from a young man with Graves' hyperthyroidism.

V is TRBV20-1 and J is TRBJ2-7; D could derive from TRBD1 or TRBD2 (5 bases each). This CDR3 region has 16 residues. Trimming took 3 bases from V and 4 from J, leaving 22 bases between them. Germline V CDR1 and CDR2: DFQATT, SNEGSKA (reference sequence). CDR3 sequence (DNA): TGCAGTGCTAGGGCCGGGGACGGACCACCGGAATACGAGCAGTACTTC. As protein: CSARAGDGPPEYEQYF.

This clonotype was seen repeatedly, ten times or more. The rearrangement uses TRBV11-2 and TRBJ2-7; 8 bases line up with TRBD1. J gave up 4 bases and V 0 bases, and 5 bases lay outside the gene matches. This CDR3 spans 15 amino acids. The germline CDR1 and CDR2 sequences are SGHAT and FQNNGV. The CDR3 DNA sequence: TGTGCCAGCAGCTTAGATACAGGGGGTCTATACGAGCAGTACTTC. Amino acids: CASSLDTGGLYEQYF.

This clonotype was observed many times. The chain links TRBV12-3 or TRBV12-4 to TRBJ2-7, with D possibly TRBD1 on 5 matching bases. The V gene lost 2 bases and the J gene lost 5 bases, with 13 bases spanning the gap. The CDR3 has 14 residues. The CDR3 loop reads CASSLYGRADEQYF. CDR3 bases: TGTGCCAGCAGTTTATATGGCAGGGCCGACGAGCAGTACTTC.

Concerning this clonotype: This may be a read error: a much more frequent sequence differs by one nucleotide. This chain joins TRBV19 and TRBJ2-2, with D maybe TRBD2 (5 bases). CDR1 and CDR2 from the germline V gene are LNHDA and SQIVND (reference sequence). The CDR3 is made up of 15 amino acids. Trimming left V 3 bases short and J 6 bases short, with 14 bases between. CDR3 DNA sequence: TGTGCCAGTAGTATTGGCGGTCTGGGAGCCGGGGAGCTGTTTTTT. Its protein product is CASSIGGLGAGELFF. The entire variable domain, with the rest obtained from reference TRBV19 and TRBJ2-2, is as follows: DGGITQSPKYLFRKEGQNVTLSCEQNLNHDAMYWYRQDPGQGLRLIYYSQIVNDFQKGDIAEGYSVSREKKESFPLTVTSAQKNPTAFYLCASSIGGLGAGELFFGEGSRLTVL.

The table lists this clonotype with many counts. The chain couples TRBV12-3 or TRBV12-4 to TRBJ2-2; D gene uncertain. This CDR3 spans 12 amino acids. V was clipped by 6 bases and J by 6 bases, with 8 bases between them. As DNA, the CDR3 is TGTGCCAGCAGGGATTTAGCCGGGGAGCTGTTTTTT. Protein product: CASRDLAGELFF.

The rearrangement uses TRBV6-1 and TRBJ2-7, with D possibly TRBD2 on 5 matching bases. From germline, CDR1 is MNHNS and CDR2 SASEGT. This CDR3 comprises 13 residues. Trimming pared 6 bases from V and 3 bases from J, leaving 12 bases between. Written as DNA, the CDR3 is TGTGCCAGCAGAGGTACGGACTTCTACGAGCAGTACTTC. Encoded protein: CASRGTDFYEQYF.

V and J are TRBV11-2 and TRBJ1-2; D not certain. This CDR3 region has 14 residues. Germline loops: CDR1 SGHAT, CDR2 FQNNGV. V was shortened by 5 bases and J by 6 bases, with 16 bases between the two germline ends. The CDR3 here is CASSLSYGSNGYTF. The CDR3 DNA reads TGTGCCAGCAGCCTAAGTTACGGGAGCAATGGCTACACCTTC.

There are many counts of this clonotype. This chain connects TRBV20-1 to TRBJ1-2; D gene unclear. This CDR3 spans 12 amino acids. The ends were cut back, 6 bases at V and 1 base at J, with 9 bases in the middle. Looked up from germline, CDR1 is DFQATT and CDR2 is SNEGSKA (reference sequence). The CDR3 reads CSARPDNYGYTF. The CDR3 DNA reads as TGCAGTGCCAGACCGGATAACTATGGCTACACCTTC.

This clonotype came up many times. J is TRBJ1-2 and V is TRBV2; 9 bases fit TRBD1. The CDR3 runs to 13 residues. Germline V lookup: CDR1 SNHLY, CDR2 FYNNEI. V lost 6 bases to trimming and J lost 3 bases; unmatched junction nucleotides: 2. In DNA, the CDR3 is TGTGCCAGCAGCAGGACAGGGGACTATGGCTACACCTTC. Its protein is CASSRTGDYGYTF.

The table lists this clonotype with many counts. The rearrangement joins TRBV7-2 to TRBJ1-2; a weak D match, TRBD1 (5 bases). The V gene lost 0 bases and the J gene lost 6 bases, with 11 bases spanning the gap. Germline CDR1 reads SGHTA; CDR2 reads FQGNSA. This CDR3 comprises 14 residues. CDR3 residues: CASSLAVAGHGYTF. The CDR3 DNA is TGTGCCAGCAGCTTAGCCGTCGCAGGGCATGGCTACACCTTC.

This chain uses TRBV6-1 with TRBJ2-7, with no clear D. The CDR3 sequence is 14 residues long. V shed 7 bases and J shed 5 bases, with 18 bases lying between them. Per germline, CDR1 MNHNS and CDR2 SASEGT. The CDR3 loop reads CASNRDWGSNEQYF. The CDR3 nucleotides read TGTGCCAGCAATCGAGACTGGGGTTCCAACGAGCAGTACTTC.

The chain joins TRBV27 to TRBJ1-2; the D is unclear. The CDR3 runs to 12 residues. The germline V and J ends were trimmed by 8 bases and 4 bases, with 11 bases remaining between them. Germline V gene lookup returns CDR1 MNHEY and CDR2 SMNVEV (reference sequence). The CDR3 sequence is CASRTSPYGYTF. Here the CDR3 DNA reads TGTGCCAGCCGGACCTCCCCCTATGGCTACACCTTC.

The chain recombines TRBV6-5 with TRBJ2-2; the match to TRBD2 covers 11 bases. The CDR3 sequence is 16 residues long. V was clipped by 2 bases and J by 5 bases; unmatched bases: 4. The germline CDR1 and CDR2 sequences are MNHEY and SVGAGI. CDR3 sequence: CASSYGPSGGTGELFF. CDR3 nucleotide sequence: TGTGCCAGCAGTTACGGTCCTAGCGGGGGGACCGGGGAGCTGTTTTTT.

The sample holds many counts of this clonotype. The chain is built from TRBV6-5 and TRBJ1-5, with D tentatively TRBD1 (5 bases). The V gene lost 4 bases and the J gene lost 4 bases, with 11 bases spanning the gap. The CDR3 totals 14 residues. The germline V gene encodes CDR1 MNHEY and CDR2 SVGAGI. The CDR3: CASSSVGPNQPQHF. The CDR3, as DNA: TGTGCCAGCAGTTCCGTGGGACCAAATCAGCCCCAGCATTTT.

This clonotype was counted at least ten times. This sequence joins TRBV19 and TRBJ1-1; no clear D gene. The germline gives CDR1 LNHDA, CDR2 SQIVND (reference sequence). The CDR3 covers 11 residues. Trimming stripped 9 bases from V and 0 bases from J, with 5 bases between. The CDR3 DNA reads TGTGCCAGCGTTATGAACACTGAAGCTTTCTTT. Translated, it gives CASVMNTEAFF.

Note on this clonotype: A much larger clone lies a single base off, so this may be a read error. The chain couples TRBV6-1 to TRBJ1-1; no firm D call. The CDR3 extends over 13 amino acids. The germline V and J ends were trimmed by 5 bases and 6 bases, with 13 bases remaining between them. Germline-derived CDR1 and CDR2 are MNHNS and SASEGT. The CDR3 nucleotides read TGTGCCAGCAGTTATGCTCTTAACTCTGAAGCTTTCTTT. Translation gives CASSYALNSEAFF.

The chain joins TRBV5-1 to TRBJ2-5; D ambiguous. The germline CDR1 and CDR2 sequences are SGHRS and YFSETQ. Trimming pared 1 base from V and 10 bases from J, leaving 11 bases between. This CDR3 has 12 amino acids. As DNA, the CDR3 is TGCGCCAGCAGCTTGTACGCCGAGGTCCAGTACTTC. It is translated as CASSLYAEVQYF.

The V gene is TRBV20-1, the J gene TRBJ1-2; D uncertain. V gave up 8 bases and J gave up 7 bases, with 8 bases separating them. CDR3 size: 9 residues. The germline V gene has CDR1 DFQATT and CDR2 SNEGSKA (reference sequence). The CDR3 DNA reads as TGCAGTCCTCCTGGTGGCTACACCTTC. Protein: CSPPGGYTF.

A remark on this clonotype: A much larger clone lies a single base off, so this may be a read error. This chain links TRBV27 with TRBJ2-7; D is perhaps TRBD1 or TRBD2 (5 bases each). Germline CDR1 and CDR2: MNHEY and SMNVEV (reference sequence). The germline V and J ends were trimmed by 6 bases and 5 bases, with 14 bases remaining between them. This CDR3 has 13 amino acids. In nucleotides, the CDR3 is TGTGCCAGCAGCCGGGGACCTACCCACGAGCAGTACTTC. The encoded protein is CASSRGPTHEQYF.

The rearrangement joins TRBV12-3 or TRBV12-4 to TRBJ1-2, with unresolved D. The V end was cut by 3 bases, the J end by 5 bases, with 10 bases between. The CDR3 sequence is 13 residues long. CDR3 DNA sequence: TGTGCCAGCAGTTTGGGTTGGTTTTATGGCTACACCTTC. Encoded protein: CASSLGWFYGYTF.

This clonotype was observed at least ten times. The chain uses TRBV6-1 and TRBJ2-2; D is unclear. The germline V gene has CDR1 MNHNS and CDR2 SASEGT. The CDR3 runs to 12 residues. The V end lost 7 bases, the J end lost 6 bases, and 9 bases lay between the germline ends. Here the CDR3 DNA reads TGTGCCAGCACTAGGACCGCCGGGGAGCTGTTTTTT. As protein: CASTRTAGELFF.